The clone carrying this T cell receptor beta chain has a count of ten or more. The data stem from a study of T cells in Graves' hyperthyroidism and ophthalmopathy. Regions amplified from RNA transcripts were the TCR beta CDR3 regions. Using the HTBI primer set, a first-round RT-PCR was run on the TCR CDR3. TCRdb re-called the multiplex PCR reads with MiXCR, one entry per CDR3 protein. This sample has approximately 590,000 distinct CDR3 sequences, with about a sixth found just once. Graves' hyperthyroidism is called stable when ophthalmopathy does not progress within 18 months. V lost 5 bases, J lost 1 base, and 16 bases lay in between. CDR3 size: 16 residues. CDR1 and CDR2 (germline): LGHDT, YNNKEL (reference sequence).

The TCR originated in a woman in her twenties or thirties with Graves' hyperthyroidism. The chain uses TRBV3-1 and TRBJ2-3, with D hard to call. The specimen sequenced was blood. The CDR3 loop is CASSRRVSPGTDTQYF. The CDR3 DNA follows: TGTGCCAGCAGCAGAAGGGTTTCCCCCGGCACAGATACGCAGTATTTT.